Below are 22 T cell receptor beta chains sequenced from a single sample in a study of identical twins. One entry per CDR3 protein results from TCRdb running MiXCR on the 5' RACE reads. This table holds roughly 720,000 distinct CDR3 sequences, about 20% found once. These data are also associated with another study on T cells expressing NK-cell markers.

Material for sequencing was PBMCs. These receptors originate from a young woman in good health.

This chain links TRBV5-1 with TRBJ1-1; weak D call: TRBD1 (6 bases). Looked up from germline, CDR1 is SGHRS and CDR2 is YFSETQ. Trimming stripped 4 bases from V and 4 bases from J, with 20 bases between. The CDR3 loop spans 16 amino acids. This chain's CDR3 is CASSPRGGGESTEAFF. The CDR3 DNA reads TGCGCCAGCAGCCCCAGGGGTGGCGGGGAGAGCACTGAAGCTTTCTTT.

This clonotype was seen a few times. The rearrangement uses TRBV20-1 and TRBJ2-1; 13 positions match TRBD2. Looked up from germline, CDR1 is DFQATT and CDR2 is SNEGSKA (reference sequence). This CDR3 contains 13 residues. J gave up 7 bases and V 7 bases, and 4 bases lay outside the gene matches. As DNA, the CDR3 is TGCAGTGTAGGACTAGCGGGGGTGAATGAGCAGTTCTTC. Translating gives CSVGLAGVNEQFF.

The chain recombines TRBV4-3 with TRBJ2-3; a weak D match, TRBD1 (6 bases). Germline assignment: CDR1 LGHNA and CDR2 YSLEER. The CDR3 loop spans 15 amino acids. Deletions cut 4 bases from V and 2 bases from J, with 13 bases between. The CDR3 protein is CASSPGTKNTDTQYF. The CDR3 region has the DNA TGCGCCAGCAGCCCGGGGACAAAAAACACAGATACGCAGTATTTT.

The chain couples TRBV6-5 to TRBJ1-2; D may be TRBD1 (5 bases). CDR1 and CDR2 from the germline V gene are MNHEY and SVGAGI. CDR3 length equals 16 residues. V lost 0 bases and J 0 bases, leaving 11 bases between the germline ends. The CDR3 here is CASSYSRGKTNYGYTF. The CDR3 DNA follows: TGTGCCAGCAGTTACTCGCGGGGGAAGACTAACTATGGCTACACCTTC.

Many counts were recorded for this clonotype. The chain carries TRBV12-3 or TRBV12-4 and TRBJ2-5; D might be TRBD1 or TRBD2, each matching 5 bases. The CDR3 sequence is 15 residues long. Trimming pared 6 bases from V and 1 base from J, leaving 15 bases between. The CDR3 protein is CASRVGPRVQETQYF. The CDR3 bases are TGTGCCAGCAGAGTGGGACCCCGCGTCCAAGAGACCCAGTACTTC.

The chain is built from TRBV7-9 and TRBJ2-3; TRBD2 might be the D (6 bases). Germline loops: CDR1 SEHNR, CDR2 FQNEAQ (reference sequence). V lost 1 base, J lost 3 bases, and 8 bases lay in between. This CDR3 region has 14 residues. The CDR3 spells CASSLVEGTDTQYF. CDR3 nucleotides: TGTGCCAGCAGCTTAGTGGAGGGGACAGATACGCAGTATTTT.

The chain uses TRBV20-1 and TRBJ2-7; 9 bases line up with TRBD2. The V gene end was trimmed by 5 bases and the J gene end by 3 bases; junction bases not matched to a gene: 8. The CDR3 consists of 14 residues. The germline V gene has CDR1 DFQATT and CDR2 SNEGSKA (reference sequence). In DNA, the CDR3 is TGCAGTGCTCGAGCCTTTAGCGGGGGCTACGAGCAGTACTTC. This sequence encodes CSARAFSGGYEQYF.

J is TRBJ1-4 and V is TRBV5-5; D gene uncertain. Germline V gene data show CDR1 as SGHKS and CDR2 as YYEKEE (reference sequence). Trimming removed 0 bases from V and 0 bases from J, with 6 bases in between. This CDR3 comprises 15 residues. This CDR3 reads CASSLVGPTNEKLFF. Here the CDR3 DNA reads TGTGCCAGCAGCTTGGTCGGTCCAACTAATGAAAAACTGTTTTTT.

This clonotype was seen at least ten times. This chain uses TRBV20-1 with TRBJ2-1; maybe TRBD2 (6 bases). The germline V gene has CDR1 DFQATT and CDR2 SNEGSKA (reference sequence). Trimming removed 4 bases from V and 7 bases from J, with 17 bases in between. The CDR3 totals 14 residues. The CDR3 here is CSANYNGGSNEQFF. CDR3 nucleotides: TGCAGTGCTAATTATAACGGGGGTTCAAATGAGCAGTTCTTC.

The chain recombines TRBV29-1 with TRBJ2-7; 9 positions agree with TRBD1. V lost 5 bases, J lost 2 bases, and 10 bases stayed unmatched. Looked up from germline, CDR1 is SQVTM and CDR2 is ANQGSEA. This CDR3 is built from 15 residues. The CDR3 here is CSVWLNRGLTYEQYF. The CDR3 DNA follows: TGCAGCGTTTGGCTTAACAGGGGGCTCACCTACGAGCAGTACTTC.

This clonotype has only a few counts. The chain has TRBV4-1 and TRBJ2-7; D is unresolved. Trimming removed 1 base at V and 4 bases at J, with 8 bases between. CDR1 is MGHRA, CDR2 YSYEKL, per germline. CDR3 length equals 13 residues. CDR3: CASSQALKYEQYF. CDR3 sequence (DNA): TGCGCCAGCAGCCAAGCACTGAAGTACGAGCAGTACTTC.

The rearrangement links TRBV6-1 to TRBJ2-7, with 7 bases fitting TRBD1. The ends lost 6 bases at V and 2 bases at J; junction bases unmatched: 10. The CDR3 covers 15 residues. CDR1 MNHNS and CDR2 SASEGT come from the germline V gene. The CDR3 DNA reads TGTGCCAGCAGCACGAAGGGACAGAGAGCCTACGAGCAGTACTTC. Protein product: CASSTKGQRAYEQYF.

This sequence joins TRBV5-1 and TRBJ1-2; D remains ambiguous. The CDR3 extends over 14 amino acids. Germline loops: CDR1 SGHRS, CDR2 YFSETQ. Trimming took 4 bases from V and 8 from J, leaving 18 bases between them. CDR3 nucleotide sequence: TGCGCCAGCAGCCACCTCCCGGGTTATAGGGGCTACACCTTC. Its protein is CASSHLPGYRGYTF.

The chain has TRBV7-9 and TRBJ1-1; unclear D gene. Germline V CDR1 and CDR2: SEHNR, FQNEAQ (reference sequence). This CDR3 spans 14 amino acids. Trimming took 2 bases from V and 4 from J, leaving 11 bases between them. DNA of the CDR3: TGTGCCAGCAGCTTAACCCTTACCAGCACTGAAGCTTTCTTT. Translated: CASSLTLTSTEAFF.

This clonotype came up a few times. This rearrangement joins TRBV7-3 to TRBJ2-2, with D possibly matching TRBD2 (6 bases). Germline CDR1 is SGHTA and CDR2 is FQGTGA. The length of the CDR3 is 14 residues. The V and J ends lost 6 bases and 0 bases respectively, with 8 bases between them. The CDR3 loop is CASRSGANTGELFF. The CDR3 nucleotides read TGTGCCAGCAGGTCGGGGGCGAACACCGGGGAGCTGTTTTTT. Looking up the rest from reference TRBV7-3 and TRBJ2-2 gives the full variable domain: GAGVSQTPSNKVTEKGKYVELRCDPISGHTALYWYRQSLGQGPEFLIYFQGTGAADDSGLPNDRFFAVRPEGSVSTLKIQRTERGDSAVYLCASRSGANTGELFFGEGSRLTVL.

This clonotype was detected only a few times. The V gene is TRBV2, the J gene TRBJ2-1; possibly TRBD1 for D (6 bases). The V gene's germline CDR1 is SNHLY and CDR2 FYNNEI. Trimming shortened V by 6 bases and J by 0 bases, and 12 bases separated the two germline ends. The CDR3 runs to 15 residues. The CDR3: CASRPGQLSYNEQFF. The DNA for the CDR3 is TGTGCCAGCAGACCTGGACAGCTCTCCTACAATGAGCAGTTCTTC.

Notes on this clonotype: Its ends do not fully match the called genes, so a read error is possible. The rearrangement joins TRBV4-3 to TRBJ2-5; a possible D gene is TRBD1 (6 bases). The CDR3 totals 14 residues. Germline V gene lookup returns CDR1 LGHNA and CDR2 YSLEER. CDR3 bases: TGCGCCAGCAACCAAGACTCAGGGGAAGAGACCCAGTACTTC. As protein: CASNQDSGEETQYF.

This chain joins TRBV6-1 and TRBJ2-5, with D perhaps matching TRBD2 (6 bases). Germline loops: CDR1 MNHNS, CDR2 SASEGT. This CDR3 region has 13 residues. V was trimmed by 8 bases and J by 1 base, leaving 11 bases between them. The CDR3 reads CASLAGPQETQYF. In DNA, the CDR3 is TGTGCCAGCCTGGCGGGGCCCCAAGAGACCCAGTACTTC.

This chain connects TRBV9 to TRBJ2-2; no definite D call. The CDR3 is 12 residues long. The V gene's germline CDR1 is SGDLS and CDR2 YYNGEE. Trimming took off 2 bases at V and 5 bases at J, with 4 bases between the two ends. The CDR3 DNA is TGTGCCAGCAGCGTTCAGACCGGGGAGCTGTTTTTT. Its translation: CASSVQTGELFF.

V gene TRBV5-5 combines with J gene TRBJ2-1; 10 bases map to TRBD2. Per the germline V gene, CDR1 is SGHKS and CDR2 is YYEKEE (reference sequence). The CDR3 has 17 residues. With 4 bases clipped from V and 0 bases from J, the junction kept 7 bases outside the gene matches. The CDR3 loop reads CASSTGLAISSYNEQFF. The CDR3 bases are TGTGCCAGCAGCACGGGACTAGCGATCAGCTCCTACAATGAGCAGTTCTTC.

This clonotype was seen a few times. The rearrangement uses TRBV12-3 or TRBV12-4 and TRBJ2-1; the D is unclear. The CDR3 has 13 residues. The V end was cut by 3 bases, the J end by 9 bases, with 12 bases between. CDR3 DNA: TGTGCCAGCAGTTTCCCCGGGCTAACTGAGCAGTTCTTC. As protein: CASSFPGLTEQFF.

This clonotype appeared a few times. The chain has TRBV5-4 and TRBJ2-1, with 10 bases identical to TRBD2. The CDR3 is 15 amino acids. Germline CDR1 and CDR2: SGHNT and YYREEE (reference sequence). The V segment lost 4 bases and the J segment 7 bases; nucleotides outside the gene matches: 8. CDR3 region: CASSPTGTSANEQFF. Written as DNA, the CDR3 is TGTGCCAGCAGCCCCACCGGGACTAGCGCTAATGAGCAGTTCTTC.